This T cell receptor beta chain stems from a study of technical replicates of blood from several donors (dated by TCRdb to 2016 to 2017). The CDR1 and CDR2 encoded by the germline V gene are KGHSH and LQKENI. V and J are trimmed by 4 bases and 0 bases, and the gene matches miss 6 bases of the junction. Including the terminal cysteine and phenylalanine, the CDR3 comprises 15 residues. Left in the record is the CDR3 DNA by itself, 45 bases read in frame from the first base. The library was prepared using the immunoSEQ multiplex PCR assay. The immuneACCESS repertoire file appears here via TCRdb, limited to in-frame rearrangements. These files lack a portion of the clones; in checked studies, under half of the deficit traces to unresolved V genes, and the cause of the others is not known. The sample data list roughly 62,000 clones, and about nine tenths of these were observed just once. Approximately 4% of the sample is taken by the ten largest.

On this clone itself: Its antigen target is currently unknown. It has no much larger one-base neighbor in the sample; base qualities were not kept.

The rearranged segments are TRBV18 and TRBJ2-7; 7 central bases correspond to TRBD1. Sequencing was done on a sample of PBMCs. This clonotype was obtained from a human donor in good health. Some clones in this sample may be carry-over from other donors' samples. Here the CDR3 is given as CASSRTRDSSYEQYF. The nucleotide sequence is TGTGCCAGCTCACGGACTCGGGACAGCTCCTACGAGCAGTACTTC.